The clone carrying this T cell receptor beta chain was seen only a few times. This entry belongs to a study of blood T cell repertoires in COVID-19. For the study at large: Whether acute or convalescent, the COVID-19 samples came from the United States, Italy and Spain. PBMCs, B-cell-depleted T cells, or T cells provided the cDNA or gDNA that made up the material.

Germline values: CDR1 SGHRS, CDR2 YFSETQ. J lost 3 bases, V lost 5 bases, and 5 bases had no gene match. The CDR3 loop spans 15 amino acids. In the source study's methods: Estimation of nucleated cell counts relied on the amplification of reference gene primers. Repertoires were generated with immunoSEQ multiplex PCR, while TCRdb's copy carries only in-frame clones and drops some. That table supplies the V and J calls and clone size; D and trimming were determined from the DNA. The sample lists just under 250,000 clones, approximately 86% occurring once. This receptor was identified in a woman aged 30 to 39 who had recovered from COVID-19. Material for sequencing was peripheral blood. The V call is TRBV5-1, the J call TRBJ1-6; 7 bases line up with TRBD1. CDR3 in amino acids: CASSQGTVYNSPLHF. CDR3 DNA: TGCGCCAGCAGTCAAGGGACAGTCTATAATTCACCCCTCCACTTT.